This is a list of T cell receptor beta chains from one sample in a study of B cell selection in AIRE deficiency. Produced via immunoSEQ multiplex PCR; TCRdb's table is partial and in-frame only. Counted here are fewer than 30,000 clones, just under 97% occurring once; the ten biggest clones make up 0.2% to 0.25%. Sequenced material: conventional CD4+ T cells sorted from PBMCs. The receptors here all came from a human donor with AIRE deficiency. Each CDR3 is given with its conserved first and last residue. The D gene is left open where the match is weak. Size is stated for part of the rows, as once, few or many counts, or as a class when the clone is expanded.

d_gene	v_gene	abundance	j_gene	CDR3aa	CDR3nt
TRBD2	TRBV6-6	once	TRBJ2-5	CASSYLMGLAQETQYF	TGTGCCAGCAGTTACTTAATGGGACTAGCTCAAGAGACCCAGTACTTC
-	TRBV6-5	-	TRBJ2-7	CASTRSGEQYF	TGTGCCAGCACCCGGTCCGGGGAGCAGTACTTC
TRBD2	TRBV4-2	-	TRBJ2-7	CASSQDPGGIAGVSYEQYF	TGTGCCAGCAGCCAAGACCCCGGAGGTATAGCGGGGGTGTCCTACGAGCAGTACTTC
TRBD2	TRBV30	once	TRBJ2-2	CAWTSGRIVSNTGELFF	TGTGCCTGGACTAGCGGGAGAATAGTTTCGAACACCGGGGAGCTGTTTTTT
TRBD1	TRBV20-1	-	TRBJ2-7	CSARQGTEQYF	TGCAGTGCAAGACAGGGGACCGAGCAGTACTTC
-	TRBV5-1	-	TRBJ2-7	CASSTGPPGNEQYF	TGCGCCAGCAGCACCGGACCGCCGGGAAACGAGCAGTACTTC
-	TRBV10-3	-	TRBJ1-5	CAISEGRASNQPQHF	TGTGCCATCAGTGAAGGCAGGGCGAGCAATCAGCCCCAGCATTTT
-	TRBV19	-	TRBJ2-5	CASSARGETQYF	TGTGCCAGTAGTGCCCGGGGAGAGACCCAGTACTTC
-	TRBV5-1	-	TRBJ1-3	CASSLAPQGPGNTIYF	TGCGCCAGCAGCTTGGCGCCCCAAGGACCTGGAAACACCATATATTTT
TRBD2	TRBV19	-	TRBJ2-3	CASSSRGLASSTDTQYF	TGTGCCAGTAGTTCCCGAGGACTAGCGTCTAGCACAGATACGCAGTATTTT
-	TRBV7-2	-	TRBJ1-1	CASSLVQGNTEAFF	TGTGCCAGCAGCTTGGTACAGGGGAACACTGAAGCTTTCTTT
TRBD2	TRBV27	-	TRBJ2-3	CASSKGLAGGDTQYF	TGTGCCAGCTCCAAGGGACTAGCGGGGGGGGATACGCAGTATTTT
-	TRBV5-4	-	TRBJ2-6	CASSLAQKRGVSGANVLTF	TGTGCCAGCAGCTTGGCCCAGAAGAGGGGGGTCTCTGGGGCCAACGTCCTGACTTTC
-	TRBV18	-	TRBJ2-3	CASSPVNTDTQYF	TGTGCCAGCTCACCTGTTAACACAGATACGCAGTATTTT
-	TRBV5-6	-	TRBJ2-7	CASSFGAGGAPSEQYF	TGTGCCAGCAGCTTCGGCGCGGGTGGGGCCCCCAGTGAGCAGTACTTC
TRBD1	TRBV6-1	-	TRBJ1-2	CASAGTGNTGYTF	TGTGCCAGCGCCGGGACAGGGAACACTGGCTACACCTTC
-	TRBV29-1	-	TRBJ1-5	CSVDTGFNQPQHF	TGCAGCGTTGATACGGGGTTCAATCAGCCCCAGCATTTT
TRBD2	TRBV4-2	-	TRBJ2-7	CASSQDRLGLAGGSEQYF	TGTGCCAGCAGCCAAGATCGTTTGGGTCTAGCGGGAGGTAGTGAGCAGTACTTC
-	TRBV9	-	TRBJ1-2	CASSVGPTGMAGYTF	TGTGCCAGCAGCGTAGGACCGACAGGAATGGCTGGCTACACCTTC
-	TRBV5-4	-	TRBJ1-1	CASSLAAGQTLTEAFF	TGTGCCAGCAGCTTGGCGGCGGGACAAACGCTCACTGAAGCTTTCTTT
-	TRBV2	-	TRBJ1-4	CASSPRPLNKLFF	TGTGCCAGCAGTCCCAGGCCGCTCAACAAACTGTTTTTT
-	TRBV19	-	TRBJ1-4	CASSIGRATNEKLFF	TGTGCCAGTAGTATCGGACGGGCAACTAATGAAAAACTGTTTTTT
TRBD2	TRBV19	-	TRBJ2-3	CASSTPRLAGGATDTQYF	TGTGCCAGTAGTACCCCTCGACTAGCGGGAGGGGCCACAGATACGCAGTATTTT
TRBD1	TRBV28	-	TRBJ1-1	CASSVYRGLTEAFF	TGTGCCAGCAGTGTATACAGGGGGTTGACTGAAGCTTTCTTT
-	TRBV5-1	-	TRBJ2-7	CASSTGTFISYEQYF	TGCGCCAGCAGCACCGGGACGTTTATTTCCTACGAGCAGTACTTC
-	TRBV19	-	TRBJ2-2	CASSIVVAGELFF	TGTGCCAGTAGTATCGTTGTGGCCGGGGAGCTGTTTTTT
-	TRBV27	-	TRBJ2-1	CASSATGTLFDEQFF	TGTGCCAGCAGTGCCACCGGGACCTTATTCGATGAGCAGTTCTTC
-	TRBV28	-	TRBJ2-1	CASSFGREGRSYNEQFF	TGTGCCAGCAGTTTCGGTAGGGAAGGACGATCCTACAATGAGCAGTTCTTC
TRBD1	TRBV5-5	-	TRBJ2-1	CASLRDSSRDEQFF	TGTGCCAGCTTACGGGACAGTTCTCGGGATGAGCAGTTCTTC
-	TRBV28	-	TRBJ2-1	CASNRQGGYNEQFF	TGTGCCAGCAACAGACAGGGAGGGTACAATGAGCAGTTCTTC
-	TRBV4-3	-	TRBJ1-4	CASSHGGLLDEKLFF	TGCGCCAGCAGCCATGGGGGCCTTTTGGATGAAAAACTGTTTTTT
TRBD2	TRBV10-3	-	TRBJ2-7	CAISESRGRDEQYF	TGTGCCATCAGTGAGTCGCGGGGGAGGGACGAGCAGTACTTC
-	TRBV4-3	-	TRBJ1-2	CASSQEPVNYGYTF	TGCGCCAGCAGCCAAGAACCCGTGAACTATGGCTACACCTTC
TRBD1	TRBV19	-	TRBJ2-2	CASSPDRGTGELFF	TGTGCCAGTAGTCCCGACAGGGGCACCGGGGAGCTGTTTTTT
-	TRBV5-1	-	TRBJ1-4	CASSLQGTEKLFF	TGCGCCAGCAGCTTGCAGGGGACGGAAAAACTGTTTTTT
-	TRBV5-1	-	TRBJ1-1	CASSLGGALNGQAFF	TGCGCCAGCAGCCTTGGGGGAGCCTTGAACGGCCAAGCTTTCTTT
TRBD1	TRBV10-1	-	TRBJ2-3	CASSEGTGEDTQYF	TGCGCCAGCAGTGAGGGGACAGGGGAGGATACGCAGTATTTT
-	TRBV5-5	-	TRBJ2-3	CASSLREANADTQYF	TGTGCCAGCAGCTTACGGGAAGCCAACGCAGATACGCAGTATTTT
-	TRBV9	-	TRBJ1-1	CASSVGLGTYTEAFF	TGTGCCAGCAGCGTAGGGTTGGGGACATACACTGAAGCTTTCTTT
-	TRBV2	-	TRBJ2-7	CASRFPITPALTYEQYF	TGTGCCAGCAGGTTTCCCATTACACCGGCCCTTACCTACGAGCAGTACTTC
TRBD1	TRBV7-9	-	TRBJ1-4	CASSPEGQNFEKLFF	TGTGCCAGCAGCCCAGAGGGACAGAATTTTGAAAAACTGTTTTTT
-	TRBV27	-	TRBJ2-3	CASSRPGSSTDTQYF	TGTGCCAGCAGTCGCCCGGGATCTAGCACAGATACGCAGTATTTT
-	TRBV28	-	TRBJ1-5	CATERGWNQPQHF	TGTGCCACAGAGAGAGGGTGGAATCAGCCCCAGCATTTT
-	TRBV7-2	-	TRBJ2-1	CASTLQGASNEQFF	TGTGCCAGCACCCTACAGGGTGCGAGCAATGAGCAGTTCTTC
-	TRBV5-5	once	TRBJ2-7	CASSREGQGAWEQYF	TGTGCCAGCAGCCGGGAGGGTCAGGGGGCCTGGGAGCAGTACTTC
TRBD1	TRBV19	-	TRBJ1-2	CASSIRTGPYGYTF	TGTGCCAGTAGTATAAGGACAGGGCCCTATGGCTACACCTTC
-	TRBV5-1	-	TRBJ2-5	CASSPTGHNQETQYF	TGCGCCAGCAGCCCGACCGGGCACAACCAAGAGACCCAGTACTTC
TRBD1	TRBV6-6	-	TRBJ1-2	CASSYPGQGIYGYTF	TGTGCCAGCAGTTACCCGGGACAGGGCATTTATGGCTACACCTTC